This T cell receptor beta chain was recovered during a study of T cell repertoires in ileal Crohn's disease. The CDR3 totals 15 residues. Germline loops: CDR1 SGDLS, CDR2 YYNGEE. The germline V and J ends were trimmed by 4 bases and 0 bases, with 11 bases remaining between them. Using immunoSEQ multiplex PCR, the repertoire was profiled, and TCRdb retains in-frame clones only, with some absent. The data hold about 62,000 clones, with 85% to 90% observed a single time. This clone occurred once. Time point given: neoterminal ileum biopsy at postoperative endoscopy, about 6 months after surgery. The sequencing input was ileal tissue. The V and J genes are TRBV9 and TRBJ1-3, with D perhaps TRBD1 (6 bases). The source is an adult with Crohn's disease. CDR3 sequence: CASSPTQGSGNTIYF. The CDR3 region has the DNA TGTGCCAGCAGCCCAACACAGGGCTCTGGAAACACCATATATTTT.